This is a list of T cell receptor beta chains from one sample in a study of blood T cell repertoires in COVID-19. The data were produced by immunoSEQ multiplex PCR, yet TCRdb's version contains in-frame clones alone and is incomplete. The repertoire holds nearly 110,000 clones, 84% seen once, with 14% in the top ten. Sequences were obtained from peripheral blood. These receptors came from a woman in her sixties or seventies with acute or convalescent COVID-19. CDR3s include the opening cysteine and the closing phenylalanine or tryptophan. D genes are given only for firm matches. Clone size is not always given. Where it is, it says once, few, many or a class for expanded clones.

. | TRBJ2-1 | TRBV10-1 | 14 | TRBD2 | CASSEGLAPNEQFF | TGCGCCAGCAGTGAGGGACTAGCTCCCAATGAGCAGTTCTTC
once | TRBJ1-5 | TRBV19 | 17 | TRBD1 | CASSIGQGAFLNQPQHF | TGTGCCAGTAGTATAGGTCAGGGGGCCTTCTTGAATCAGCCCCAGCATTTT
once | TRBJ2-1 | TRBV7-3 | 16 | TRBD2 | CASSQRSGRGLNEQFF | TGTGCCAGCAGCCAACGAAGCGGGAGAGGGTTAAATGAGCAGTTCTTC
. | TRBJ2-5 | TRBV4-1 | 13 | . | CASSLERGETQYF | TGCGCCAGCAGCCTCGAGAGGGGGGAGACCCAGTACTTC
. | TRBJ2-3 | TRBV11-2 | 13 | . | CASSFSGAAGQYF | TGTGCCAGCAGCTTTTCAGGGGCAGCCGGGCAGTATTTT
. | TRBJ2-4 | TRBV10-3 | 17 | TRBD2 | CAISESRQGLAGNIQYF | TGTGCCATCAGTGAGTCGAGACAGGGACTAGCTGGGAACATTCAGTACTTC
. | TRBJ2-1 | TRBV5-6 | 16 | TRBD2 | CASSLTGGSSYNEQFF | TGTGCCAGCAGCTTGACAGGCGGGAGCTCCTACAATGAGCAGTTCTTC
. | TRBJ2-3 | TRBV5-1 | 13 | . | CASSLVPSDTQYF | TGCGCCAGCAGCCTCGTCCCCTCAGATACGCAGTATTTT
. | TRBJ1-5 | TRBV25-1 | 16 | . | CASCVGGGHSNQPQHF | TGTGCCAGCTGTGTGGGGGGGGGTCATAGCAATCAGCCCCAGCATTTT
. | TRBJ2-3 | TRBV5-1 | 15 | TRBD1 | CASSWAGTGTDTQYF | TGCGCCAGCAGCTGGGCCGGGACAGGGACAGATACGCAGTATTTT
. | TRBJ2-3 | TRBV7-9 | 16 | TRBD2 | CASSAVGGGSTDTQYF | TGTGCCAGCAGTGCAGTTGGCGGGGGGAGCACAGATACGCAGTATTTT
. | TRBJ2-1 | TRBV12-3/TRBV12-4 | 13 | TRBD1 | CASTPSGGDRGFF | TGTGCCAGCACCCCCTCGGGGGGGGACAGGGGTTTCTTC
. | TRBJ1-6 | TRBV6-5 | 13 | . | CASSYGPISPLHF | TGTGCCAGCAGTTACGGGCCCATCTCACCCCTCCACTTT
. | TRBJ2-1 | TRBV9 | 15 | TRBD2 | CASSVLRGVGNEQFF | TGTGCCAGCAGCGTACTCCGGGGGGTTGGAAATGAGCAGTTCTTC
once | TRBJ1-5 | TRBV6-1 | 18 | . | CASSEQAGWGLSNQPQHF | TGTGCCAGCAGTGAACAAGCAGGGTGGGGATTAAGCAATCAGCCCCAGCATTTT
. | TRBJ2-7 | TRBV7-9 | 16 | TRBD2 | CASAPGSGTSTYEQYF | TGTGCCAGCGCCCCGGGATCCGGGACTAGTACCTACGAGCAGTACTTC
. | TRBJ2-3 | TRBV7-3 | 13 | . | CASSPKYTDTQYF | TGTGCCAGCAGCCCTAAGTACACAGATACGCAGTATTTT
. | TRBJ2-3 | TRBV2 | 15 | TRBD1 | CASSGGQGHTDTQYF | TGTGCCAGCAGTGGGGGACAGGGCCATACAGATACGCAGTATTTT
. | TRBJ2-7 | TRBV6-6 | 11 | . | CASSYTYEQYF | TGTGCCAGCAGCTATACCTACGAGCAGTACTTC
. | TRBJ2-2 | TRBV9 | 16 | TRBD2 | CASSVGSGSNTGELFF | TGTGCCAGCAGCGTAGGTAGCGGGTCGAACACCGGGGAGCTGTTTTTT
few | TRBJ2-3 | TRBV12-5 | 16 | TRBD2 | CASGPRSGLGVDTQYF | TGTGCTAGTGGTCCCCGGTCGGGACTAGGAGTGGATACGCAGTATTTT
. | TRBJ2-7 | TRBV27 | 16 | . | CASSPPGGGGPYEQYF | TGTGCCAGCAGTCCACCGGGGGGCGGGGGACCCTACGAGCAGTACTTC
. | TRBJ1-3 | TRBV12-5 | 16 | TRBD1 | CASGLAQTGRGNTIYF | TGTGCTAGTGGTTTGGCCCAGACAGGGAGAGGAAACACCATATATTTT
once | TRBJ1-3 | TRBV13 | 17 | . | CASSQLTEPSSGNTIYF | TGTGCCAGCAGCCAATTGACAGAACCCTCCTCTGGAAACACCATATATTTT
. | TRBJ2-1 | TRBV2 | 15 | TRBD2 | CASSEELAGGDEQFF | TGTGCCAGCAGTGAAGAACTAGCGGGGGGGGATGAGCAGTTCTTC
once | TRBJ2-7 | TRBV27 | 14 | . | CASSLKPLTYEQYF | TGTGCCAGCAGTCTAAAGCCCCTTACCTACGAGCAGTACTTC
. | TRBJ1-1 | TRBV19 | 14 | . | CASSIRAIGTEAFF | TGTGCCAGTAGTATACGTGCGATCGGGACTGAAGCTTTCTTT
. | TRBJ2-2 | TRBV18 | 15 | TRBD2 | CASSPVREVTGELFF | TGTGCCAGCTCACCAGTGCGGGAGGTGACCGGGGAGCTGTTTTTT
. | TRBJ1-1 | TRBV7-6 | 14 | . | CASSLGGGGTEAFF | TGTGCCAGCAGCTTAGGAGGGGGGGGCACTGAAGCTTTCTTT
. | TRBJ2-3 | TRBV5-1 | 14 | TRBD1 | CASSATGEYDTQYF | TGCGCCAGCAGCGCCACAGGGGAATACGATACGCAGTATTTT
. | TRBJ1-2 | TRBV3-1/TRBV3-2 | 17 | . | CASSQELSGRQGGGYTF | TGTGCCAGCAGCCAAGAACTGTCGGGTCGGCAGGGAGGAGGCTACACCTTC
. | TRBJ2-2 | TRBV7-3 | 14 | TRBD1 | CASSRGPTSGELFF | TGTGCCAGCAGCAGGGGGCCAACTTCCGGGGAGCTGTTTTTT
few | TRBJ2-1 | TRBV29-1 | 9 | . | CSPLHEQFF | TGCAGCCCCCTCCATGAGCAGTTCTTC
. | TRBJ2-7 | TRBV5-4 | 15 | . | CASSSLRDTIYEQYF | TGTGCCAGCAGCTCCCTCCGGGACACCATCTACGAGCAGTACTTC
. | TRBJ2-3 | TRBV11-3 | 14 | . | CASSPDRTKDTQYF | TGTGCCAGCAGCCCAGACAGGACGAAAGATACGCAGTATTTT
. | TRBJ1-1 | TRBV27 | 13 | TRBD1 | CASSLGTGAEAFF | TGTGCCAGCAGTTTGGGGACAGGGGCTGAAGCTTTCTTT
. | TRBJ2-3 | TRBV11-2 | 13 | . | CASSLDLTDTQYF | TGTGCCAGCAGCTTAGATCTGACAGATACGCAGTATTTT
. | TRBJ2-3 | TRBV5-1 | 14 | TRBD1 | CASSDDRGGDTQYF | TGCGCCAGCAGCGACGACAGGGGTGGAGATACGCAGTATTTT